This T cell receptor beta chain was identified during a study of T-cell memory formation after mild COVID-19. TCRdb independently ran MiXCR on the 5' RACE reads; one entry per CDR3 protein. The repertoire holds a few hundred thousand distinct CDR3 sequences, with more than 15% as singletons. Study conclusions and caveats: The study found contracting CD4+ clones mainly in CM and EM and contracting CD8+ clones in EMRA. Later expanders leaned toward CD4+, whereas clones contracting from day 15 to 85 were balanced CD4/CD8.

This clonotype was observed a handful of times. As yet, its antigen is unknown. Trimming pared 8 bases from V and 5 bases from J, leaving 12 bases between. Germline-derived CDR1 and CDR2 are MNHEY and SVGEGT. The CDR3 runs to 12 residues. The sample was PBMCs or a T cell subset sorted from them (not recorded which). This chain connects TRBV6-2 or TRBV6-3 to TRBJ1-2, with D uncertain. The source is a man aged 18-30 years who had mild COVID-19 (a few samples of this study predate the infection). Cell type and time point are not known. The CDR3 DNA reads as TGTGCCAGCGAGTCAGACACGTATGGCTACACCTTC. Translating gives CASESDTYGYTF.